What follows are 9 T cell receptor beta chains derived from one specimen sequenced in a study of early T cells in non-severe SARS-CoV-2 infection. Via MiXCR, TCRdb re-called the 5' RACE reads, giving one row per CDR3 protein. The data hold 40,000 or so distinct CDR3 sequences, with roughly 5.7% observed a single time. The sample consisted of whole blood, taken at baseline. These receptors all stem from an adult who was a healthcare worker with PCR-confirmed SARS-CoV-2 infection or an uninfected control (not recorded which).

In its sample, this clonotype was seen many times. The rearrangement joins TRBV9 to TRBJ2-7, with 10 bases matching TRBD2. The CDR3 length is 14 residues. CDR1 and CDR2 from the germline V gene are SGDLS and YYNGEE. The V and J ends lost 2 bases and 5 bases, in that order; junction bases with no gene match: 4. The DNA for the CDR3 is TGTGCCAGCAGCGTCGCCGGGACTAGCGACGAGCAGTACTTC. Amino acids: CASSVAGTSDEQYF.

This clonotype was recorded once. This sequence joins TRBV7-2 and TRBJ2-5, with D perhaps matching TRBD1 or TRBD2 (6 bases each). Trimming left V 3 bases short and J 5 bases short, with 16 bases between. Germline CDR1 is SGHTA and CDR2 is FQGNSA. The CDR3 sequence is 15 residues long. For the CDR3, the DNA is TGTGCCAGCAGCTTCGGACCGGGGGCCGGTGAGACCCAGTACTTC. This gives the protein CASSFGPGAGETQYF.

The table lists this clonotype with many counts. This chain links TRBV4-3 with TRBJ2-1; D is possibly TRBD2 (5 bases). V lost 1 base, J lost 6 bases, and 13 bases lay in between. This CDR3 comprises 15 residues. Germline V CDR1 and CDR2: LGHNA, YSLEER. The CDR3 loop reads CASSQGGLIGNEQFF. The CDR3, as DNA: TGCGCCAGCAGCCAAGGTGGACTGATCGGCAATGAGCAGTTCTTC.

This clonotype was picked up many times. The J gene is TRBJ2-7, the V gene TRBV5-4; D is ambiguous. The germline V and J ends were trimmed by 1 base and 5 bases, with 10 bases remaining between them. This CDR3 spans 13 amino acids. Germline lookup yields CDR1 SGHNT and CDR2 YYREEE (reference sequence). This CDR3 reads CASSLSDWDEQYF. The CDR3 DNA reads TGTGCCAGCAGCTTGTCCGATTGGGACGAGCAGTACTTC.

At least ten counts were recorded for this clonotype. The chain uses TRBV12-3 or TRBV12-4 and TRBJ1-2, with a tentative D call TRBD1 (5 bases). This CDR3 is 13 amino acids long. Trimming cost V 8 bases and J 12 bases, with 22 bases left between them. CDR3 protein: CASGTTRQIVDTF. In nucleotides, the CDR3 is TGTGCCAGCGGTACCACCCGACAGATAGTGGACACCTTC.

This clonotype occurred many times. The chain combines TRBV5-1 with TRBJ2-7; 8 nucleotides match TRBD2. The trim removed 0 bases at V and 2 bases at J, leaving 1 base unmatched. This CDR3 spans 14 amino acids. CDR1 and CDR2 (germline): SGHRS, YFSETQ. The CDR3 coding sequence is TGCGCCAGCAGCTTGGTAGCGGGAACCTACGAGCAGTACTTC. Encoded protein: CASSLVAGTYEQYF.

There are many counts of this clonotype. The V gene is TRBV7-2, the J gene TRBJ2-2; D not resolved. The CDR3 totals 12 residues. V lost 1 base and J lost 7, with 4 bases in between. Germline lookup yields CDR1 SGHTA and CDR2 FQGNSA. The CDR3 protein is CASSLGVGELFF. As DNA, the CDR3 is TGTGCCAGCAGCTTAGGGGTCGGGGAGCTGTTTTTT.

This clonotype was picked up many times. V and J are TRBV20-1 and TRBJ2-7; 7 bases align to TRBD2. Trimming removed 7 bases from V and 0 bases from J; junction bases left unmatched: 9. Germline CDR1 DFQATT, CDR2 SNEGSKA (reference sequence). The CDR3 loop spans 14 amino acids. The CDR3 loop is CSGLAEGSSYEQYV. Written as DNA, the CDR3 is TGCAGTGGGCTAGCGGAGGGGAGCTCCTACGAGCAGTACGTC.

The table lists this clonotype with a few counts. One base away lies a much larger clone, so this may be a sequencing read error. This chain links TRBV3-1 with TRBJ2-7; 13 nucleotides agree with TRBD2. With V trimmed by 4 bases and J by 4 bases, 1 base remained unmatched. Germline values: CDR1 LGHDT, CDR2 YNNKEL (reference sequence). CDR3 size: 14 residues. CDR3 sequence (DNA): TGTGCCAGCAGCCGGACTAGCGGGAGTTACGAGCAGTACTTC. This sequence encodes CASSRTSGSYEQYF.